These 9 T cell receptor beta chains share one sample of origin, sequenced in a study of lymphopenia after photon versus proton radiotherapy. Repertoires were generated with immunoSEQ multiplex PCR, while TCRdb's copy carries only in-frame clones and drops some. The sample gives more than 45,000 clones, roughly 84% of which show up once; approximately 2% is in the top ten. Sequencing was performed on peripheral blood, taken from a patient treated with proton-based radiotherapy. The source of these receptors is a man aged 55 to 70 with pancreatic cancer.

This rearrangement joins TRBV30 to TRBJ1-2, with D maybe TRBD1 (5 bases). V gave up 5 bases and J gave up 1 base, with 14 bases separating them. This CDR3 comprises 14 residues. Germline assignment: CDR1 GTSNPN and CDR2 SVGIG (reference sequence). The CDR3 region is CAWRGTGLNYGYTF. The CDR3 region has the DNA TGTGCCTGGCGCGGGACGGGCCTTAACTATGGCTACACCTTC.

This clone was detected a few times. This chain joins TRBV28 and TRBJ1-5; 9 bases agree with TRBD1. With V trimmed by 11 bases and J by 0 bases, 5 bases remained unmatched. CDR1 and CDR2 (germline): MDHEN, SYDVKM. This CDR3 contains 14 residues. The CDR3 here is CAGGQGYSNQPQHF. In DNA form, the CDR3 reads TGTGCCGGAGGACAGGGGTATAGCAATCAGCCCCAGCATTTT.

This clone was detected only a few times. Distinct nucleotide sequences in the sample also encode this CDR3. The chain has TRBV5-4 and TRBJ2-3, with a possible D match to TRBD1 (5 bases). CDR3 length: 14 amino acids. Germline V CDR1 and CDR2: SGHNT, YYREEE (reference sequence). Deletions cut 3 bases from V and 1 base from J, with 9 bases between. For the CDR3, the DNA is TGTGCCAGCAGCTGGGGCCAAGGCACAGATACGCAGTATTTT. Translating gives CASSWGQGTDTQYF.

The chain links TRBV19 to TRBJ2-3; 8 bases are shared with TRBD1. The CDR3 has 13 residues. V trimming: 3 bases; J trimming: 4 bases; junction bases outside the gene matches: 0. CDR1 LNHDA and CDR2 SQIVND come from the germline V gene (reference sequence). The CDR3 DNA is TGTGCCAGTAGTATGGACAGGGCAGATACGCAGTATTTT. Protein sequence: CASSMDRADTQYF.

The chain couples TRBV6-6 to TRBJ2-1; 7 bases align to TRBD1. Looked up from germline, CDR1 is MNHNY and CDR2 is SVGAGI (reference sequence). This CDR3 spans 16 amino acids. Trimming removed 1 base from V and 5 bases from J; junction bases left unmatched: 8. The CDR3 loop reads CASSYLPGQRNNEQFF. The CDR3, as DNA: TGTGCCAGCAGTTACTTACCGGGACAGAGAAACAATGAGCAGTTCTTC.

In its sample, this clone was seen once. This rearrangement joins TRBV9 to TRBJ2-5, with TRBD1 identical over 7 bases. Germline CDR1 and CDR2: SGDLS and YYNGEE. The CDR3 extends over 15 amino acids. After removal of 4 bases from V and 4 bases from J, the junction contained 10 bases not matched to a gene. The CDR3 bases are TGTGCCAGCAGCCCCCGGGACAGTTTATTAGAGACCCAGTACTTC. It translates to CASSPRDSLLETQYF. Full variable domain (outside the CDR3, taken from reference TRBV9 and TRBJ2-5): DSGVTQTPKHLITATGQRVTLRCSPRSGDLSVYWYQQSLDQGLQFLIQYYNGEERAKGNILERFSAQQFPDLHSELNLSSLELGDSALYFCASSPRDSLLETQYFGPGTRLLVL.

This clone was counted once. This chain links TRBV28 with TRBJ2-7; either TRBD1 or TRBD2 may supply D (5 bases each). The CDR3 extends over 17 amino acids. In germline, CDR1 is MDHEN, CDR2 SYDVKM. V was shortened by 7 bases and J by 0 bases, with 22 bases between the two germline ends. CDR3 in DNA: TGTGCCAGCACCTATTGGCCGGCAGGGCGGGCCTCCTACGAGCAGTACTTC. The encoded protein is CASTYWPAGRASYEQYF.

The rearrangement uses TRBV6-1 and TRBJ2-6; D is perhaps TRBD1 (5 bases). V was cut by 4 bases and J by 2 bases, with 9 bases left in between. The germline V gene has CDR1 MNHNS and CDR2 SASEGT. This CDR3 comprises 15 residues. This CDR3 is CASSGTGAGANVLTF. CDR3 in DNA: TGTGCCAGCAGTGGAACAGGAGCTGGGGCCAACGTCCTGACTTTC.

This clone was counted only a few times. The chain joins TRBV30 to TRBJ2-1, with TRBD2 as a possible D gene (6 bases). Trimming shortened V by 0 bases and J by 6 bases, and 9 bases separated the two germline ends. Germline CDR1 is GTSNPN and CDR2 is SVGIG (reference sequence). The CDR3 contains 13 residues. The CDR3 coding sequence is TGTGCCTGGAGTGTTCGGGAGCCCAATGAGCAGTTCTTC. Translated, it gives CAWSVREPNEQFF. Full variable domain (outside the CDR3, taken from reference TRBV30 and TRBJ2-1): SQTIHQWPATLVQPVGSPLSLECTVEGTSNPNLYWYRQAAGRGLQLLFYSVGIGQISSEVPQNLSASRPQDRQFILSSKKLLLSDSGFYLCAWSVREPNEQFFGPGTRLTVL.